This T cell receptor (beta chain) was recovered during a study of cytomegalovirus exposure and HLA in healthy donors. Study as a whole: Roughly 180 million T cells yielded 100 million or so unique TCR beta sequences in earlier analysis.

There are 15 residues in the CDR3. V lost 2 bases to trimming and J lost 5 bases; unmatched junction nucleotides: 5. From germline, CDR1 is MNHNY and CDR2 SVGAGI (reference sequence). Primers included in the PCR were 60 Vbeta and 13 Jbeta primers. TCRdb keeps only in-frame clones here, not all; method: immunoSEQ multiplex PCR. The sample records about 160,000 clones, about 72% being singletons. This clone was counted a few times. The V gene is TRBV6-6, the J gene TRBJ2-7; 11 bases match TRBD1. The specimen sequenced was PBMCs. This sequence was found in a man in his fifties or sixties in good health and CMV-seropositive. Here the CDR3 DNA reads TGTGCCAGCAGTTACCTCTGGACAGGGGGCGACGAGCAGTACTTC. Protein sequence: CASSYLWTGGDEQYF.